This T cell receptor beta chain was captured by sequencing in a study of cytomegalovirus exposure and HLA in healthy donors. The study, taken as a whole, reports: According to an earlier analysis, most TCR beta V segments yielded productive rearrangements about 87% or about 30% of the time.

On this clone itself: What it binds is unknown.

CDR1 SNHLY and CDR2 FYNNEI come from the germline V gene. The CDR3 runs 15 residues. Unmatched junction bases numbered 6, after V lost 5 bases and J lost 5 bases. The study ran its PCR with 60 Vbeta and 13 Jbeta primers. TCRdb's table, derived via immunoSEQ multiplex PCR, lists solely in-frame clones and lacks some. The sample contains about 150,000 clones, over 65% of which appear only once. Although they were nominally healthy when sampled, donors likely had unrecorded immune exposures. The specimen was PBMCs. The chain has TRBV2 and TRBJ2-2, with 9 positions matching TRBD1. This clonotype was sampled from a man in his thirties or forties in good health and CMV-seronegative. Here the CDR3 DNA reads TGTGCCAGCAGTCAACAGGGGGCTTGGACCGGGGAGCTGTTTTTT. It encodes CASSQQGAWTGELFF.